Following are 3 T cell receptor beta chains from one sample sequenced in a study of patients and donors after allogeneic stem cell transplantation. One entry per CDR3 protein results from TCRdb running MiXCR on the RT-PCR reads. Of around 70,000 distinct CDR3 sequences in the sample, more than 20% are singletons; the top ten hold 26%. Sequences were obtained from blood, either unsorted or a sorted T cell fraction (not recorded which). These receptors all come from a human donor who was either an allogeneic HSCT recipient or a stem cell or donor lymphocyte infusion donor (not recorded which). It is not recorded whose cells these are; they may come from a transplant donor.

The chain is built from TRBV5-1 and TRBJ2-1, with TRBD2 matching over 11 bases. V was pared by 4 bases and J by 0 bases, with 9 bases of the junction left unmatched. The germline V gene encodes CDR1 SGHRS and CDR2 YFSETQ. This CDR3 is 18 amino acids long. CDR3 protein: CASSGTSGGLSSYNEQFF. CDR3 in DNA: TGCGCCAGCAGCGGAACTAGCGGGGGCTTAAGCTCCTACAATGAGCAGTTCTTC.

CDR3 sequence (DNA): TGTGCCACCAGTGATTTATTAGCGGGAGCAGATACGCAGTATTTT. Amino acids: CATSDLLAGADTQYF. The genes are TRBV24-1 and TRBJ2-3, with 9 bases lining up with TRBD2. V gave up 1 base and J gave up 4 bases; unmatched junction bases: 2. The CDR3 contains 15 residues. Germline CDR1 and CDR2: KGHDR and SFDVKD.

The rearrangement uses TRBV6-5 and TRBJ1-3; 10 positions agree with TRBD1. Trimming took 5 bases from V and 4 from J; bases not matched to a gene: 8. The CDR3 length is 16 residues. Germline CDR1 is MNHEY and CDR2 is SVGAGI. In nucleotides, the CDR3 is TGTGCCAGCAGTACCCGACAGGGGGCGCGGGGAAACACCATATATTTT. Its translation: CASSTRQGARGNTIYF.